This T cell receptor (beta chain) was recovered during a study of shared clonotypes between healthy human individuals. Naive CD8 cells were CD45RO-negative, positively selected for CCR7, excluding terminally differentiated effector memory CD45RA+ cells. Using immunoSEQ multiplex PCR, the repertoire was profiled, and TCRdb retains in-frame clones only, with some absent. The profile shows around 2.1 million clones, about 93% of them singletons. Sequencing used naive CD8+ T cells from PBMCs. The TCR was taken from a man aged 18 to 30 in good health. Some clones in this sample may be carry-over from other donors' samples.

The CDR3 nucleotides read TGTGCCAGCAGCTCCGGCCAGGGGATGAACACTGAAGCTTTCTTT. This codes for CASSSGQGMNTEAFF. The rearrangement uses TRBV11-3 and TRBJ1-1, with D possibly matching TRBD1 (6 bases). The ends were cut back, 4 bases at V and 0 bases at J, with 12 bases in the middle. The CDR3 has 15 amino acids. Germline V lookup: CDR1 SGHNT, CDR2 YENEEA.